This TCR beta chain is from a study of response to subunit inactivated influenza vaccine. Whole-study results and caveats: The authors proposed limited new T cell recruitment per seasonal influenza vaccination.

One entry per CDR3 protein results from TCRdb running MiXCR on the RT-PCR reads. The sample holds about 500,000 distinct CDR3 sequences, more than 15% seen once. CDR1 is DFQATT, CDR2 SNEGSKA, per germline (reference sequence). With 1 base removed from V and 0 bases from J, the gap between germline ends came to 13 bases. The CDR3 runs 16 residues. A remark on this clonotype: Its antigen is unidentified.

The material sequenced was CD4+ T cells sorted from PBMCs, taken around 25 months after vaccination. The rearrangement joins TRBV20-1 to TRBJ2-1; D is ambiguous. This clonotype was sampled from a man aged 50-75 years who received an inactivated influenza vaccine. CDR3 region: CSARGSPASSYNEQFF. The CDR3 DNA reads as TGCAGTGCTAGAGGGTCTCCCGCGAGCTCCTACAATGAGCAGTTCTTC.